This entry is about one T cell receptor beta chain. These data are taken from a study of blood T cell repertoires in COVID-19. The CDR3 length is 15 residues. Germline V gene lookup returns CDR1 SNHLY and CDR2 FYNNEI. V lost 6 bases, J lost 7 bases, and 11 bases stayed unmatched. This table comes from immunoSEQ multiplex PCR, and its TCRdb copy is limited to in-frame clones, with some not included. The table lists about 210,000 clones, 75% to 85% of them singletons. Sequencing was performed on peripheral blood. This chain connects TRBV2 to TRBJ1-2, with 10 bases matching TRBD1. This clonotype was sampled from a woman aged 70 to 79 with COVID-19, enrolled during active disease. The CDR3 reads CASRAERQGAGGYTF. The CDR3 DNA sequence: TGTGCCAGCAGGGCAGAGAGACAGGGGGCGGGTGGCTACACCTTC. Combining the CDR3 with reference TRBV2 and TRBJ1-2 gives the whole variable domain EPEVTQTPSHQVTQMGQEVILRCVPISNHLYFYWYRQILGQKVEFLVSFYNNEISEKSEIFDDQFSVERPDGSNFTLKIRSTKLEDSAMYFCASRAERQGAGGYTFGSGTRLTVV.